Shown below are 10 T cell receptor beta chains from a single sample sequenced in a study of shared clonotypes between healthy human individuals. The data were produced by immunoSEQ multiplex PCR, yet TCRdb's version contains in-frame clones alone and is incomplete. Of 950,000 to 1,100,000 clones in the sample, more than 65% are singletons; the top ten hold roughly 1.5%. Sequenced input: memory CD4+ T cells sorted from blood. Subset noted: CD45RA-negative fraction. All receptors come from a young man in good health.

This chain links TRBV5-4 with TRBJ2-3; 8 positions agree with TRBD2. This CDR3 has 15 amino acids. The V gene's germline CDR1 is SGHNT and CDR2 YYREEE (reference sequence). With V trimmed by 1 base and J by 4 bases, 5 bases remained unmatched. CDR3 sequence reads: CASSLKREPSDTQYF. The DNA for the CDR3 is TGTGCCAGCAGCTTGAAGCGGGAGCCCTCAGATACGCAGTATTTT. Full variable domain (rest looked up from reference TRBV5-4 and TRBJ2-3): ETGVTQSPTHLIKTRGQQVTLRCSSQSGHNTVSWYQQALGQGPQFIFQYYREEENGRGNFPPRFSGLQFPNYSSELNVNALELDDSALYLCASSLKREPSDTQYFGPGTRLTVL.

The chain joins TRBV5-4 to TRBJ2-7, with 8 positions matching TRBD1. The V gene end was trimmed by 6 bases and the J gene end by 1 base; junction bases not matched to a gene: 9. The germline V gene encodes CDR1 SGHNT and CDR2 YYREEE (reference sequence). The CDR3 contains 15 residues. The CDR3 DNA sequence: TGTGCCAGCATATACCAACAGGGGGGTTCCTACGAGCAGTACTTC. Translating it yields CASIYQQGGSYEQYF.

This clone was recorded once. The chain is built from TRBV7-2 and TRBJ1-2; D remains ambiguous. Germline CDR1 reads SGHTA; CDR2 reads FQGNSA. Between the trimmed V and J ends, which lost 1 base and 0 bases, there was a span of 12 bases. CDR3 size: 16 residues. As DNA, the CDR3 is TGTGCCAGCAGCTTAGTCTCGGGCAGCCCTAACTATGGCTACACCTTC. It specifies CASSLVSGSPNYGYTF.

The V gene is TRBV10-3, the J gene TRBJ1-2; TRBD1 matches 7 bases. CDR1 is ENHRY, CDR2 SYGVKD, per germline. With V trimmed by 3 bases and J by 3 bases, 4 bases remained unmatched. The CDR3 has 14 residues. CDR3 sequence: CAISERQGDYGYTF. The CDR3, as DNA: TGTGCCATCAGTGAACGACAGGGAGACTATGGCTACACCTTC.

The rearrangement links TRBV7-9 to TRBJ2-1; D perhaps matches TRBD2 (6 bases). The V gene lost 5 bases and the J gene lost 5 bases, with 19 bases spanning the gap. CDR1 SEHNR and CDR2 FQNEAQ come from the germline V gene (reference sequence). This CDR3 is 16 amino acids long. The CDR3 loop reads CASSIRYGLANNEQFF. The CDR3 DNA is TGTGCCAGCAGCATACGCTACGGGCTAGCGAACAATGAGCAGTTCTTC. The variable domain in full, completed from reference TRBV7-9 and TRBJ2-1, reads DTGVSQNPRHKITKRGQNVTFRCDPISEHNRLYWYRQTLGQGPEFLTYFQNEAQLEKSRLLSDRFSAERPKGSFSTLEIQRTEQGDSAMYLCASSIRYGLANNEQFFGPGTRLTVL.

The chain combines TRBV7-2 with TRBJ2-3; TRBD2 matches 7 bases. CDR3 length equals 15 residues. Germline CDR1 is SGHTA and CDR2 is FQGNSA. The V segment lost 4 bases and the J segment 0 bases; nucleotides outside the gene matches: 4. CDR3 coding DNA: TGTGCCAGCAGCTCCAGCGGGGTTAGCACAGATACGCAGTATTTT. Protein sequence: CASSSSGVSTDTQYF.

On this clone itself: The sample carries other DNA sequences with the same CDR3. J is TRBJ1-2 and V is TRBV6-1; D gene unclear. V lost 1 base and J 1 base, leaving 4 bases between the germline ends. CDR3 length: 13 residues. Germline V CDR1 and CDR2: MNHNS, SASEGT. DNA of the CDR3: TGTGCCAGCAGTGAAGAGGGTAACTATGGCTACACCTTC. It codes for CASSEEGNYGYTF.

This clone was observed a single time. This chain links TRBV7-2 with TRBJ2-6; D uncertain. This CDR3 is built from 14 residues. The V and J ends lost 7 bases and 5 bases respectively, with 12 bases between them. Germline-derived CDR1 and CDR2 are SGHTA and FQGNSA. The CDR3 spells CASTGPLRANVLTF. CDR3 sequence (DNA): TGTGCCAGCACCGGACCATTAAGGGCCAACGTCCTGACTTTC.

This clone was picked up one time. V usage is TRBV2 and J usage is TRBJ1-5, with D possibly TRBD1 on 6 matching bases. CDR1 is SNHLY and CDR2 is FYNNEI in the germline V gene. V gave up 4 bases and J gave up 3 bases, with 13 bases separating them. The CDR3 consists of 15 residues. The DNA of the CDR3 is TGTGCCAGCAGTGTAGCCAGGGGCCCCAATCAGCCCCAGCATTTT. Its translation is CASSVARGPNQPQHF.

The genes are TRBV2 and TRBJ1-2; TRBD1 is a possible D gene (6 bases). Trimming stripped 5 bases from V and 10 bases from J, with 11 bases between. CDR3 size: 11 residues. The germline CDR1 and CDR2 sequences are SNHLY and FYNNEI. The CDR3 reads CASSSDRLYTF. CDR3 in DNA: TGTGCCAGCAGTTCGGACAGACTCTACACCTTC. The full variable domain, with the rest looked up from reference TRBV2 and TRBJ1-2, is EPEVTQTPSHQVTQMGQEVILRCVPISNHLYFYWYRQILGQKVEFLVSFYNNEISEKSEIFDDQFSVERPDGSNFTLKIRSTKLEDSAMYFCASSSDRLYTFGSGTRLTVV.